Sequencing of this T cell receptor (beta chain) was carried out in a study of T-cell reconstitution after alpha-beta-depleted transplantation in children. For TCRbeta, the library was prepared with unique molecular identifiers. TCRdb re-analysed the PCR reads in MiXCR, keeping a single row per CDR3 protein. The data hold approximately 400,000 distinct CDR3 sequences, with 11% observed a single time. This CDR3 spans 17 amino acids. Germline CDR1 reads SGHRS; CDR2 reads YFSETQ. The germline V and J ends were trimmed by 6 bases and 5 bases, with 24 bases remaining between them. In this sample, this clonotype turned up a few times.

The clonotype comes from a human donor who donated a stem cell graft to a child with acute myeloid leukemia. This chain uses TRBV5-1 with TRBJ1-5; D ambiguous. The input for sequencing was PBMCs from the stem cell graft donor, taken from the stem cell graft. This CDR3 reads CASTPTVDDWAYQPQHF. Written as DNA, the CDR3 is TGCGCCAGCACCCCGACTGTGGACGATTGGGCCTATCAGCCCCAGCATTTT. Supplemented by reference TRBV5-1 and TRBJ1-5, the full variable domain reads KAGVTQTPRYLIKTRGQQVTLSCSPISGHRSVSWYQQTPGQGLQFLFEYFSETQRNKGNFPGRFSGRQFSNSRSEMNVSTLELGDSALYLCASTPTVDDWAYQPQHFGDGTRLSIL.